A single sample gave rise to the 30 T cell receptor beta chains below, sequenced in a study of chemoradiotherapy in HPV16-positive cancers. This table comes from immunoSEQ multiplex PCR, and its TCRdb copy is limited to in-frame clones, with some not included. The table records around 8,300 clones, around 85% of them present only once. Sequencing used blood, obtained from a patient who underwent chemoradiotherapy. Receptor source: a human donor with HPV-associated anogenital cancer.

The chain employs TRBV30 and TRBJ2-1; D is perhaps TRBD1 (6 bases). This CDR3 is 10 amino acids long. CDR1 and CDR2 from the germline V gene are GTSNPN and SVGIG (reference sequence). Deletions cut 5 bases from V and 16 bases from J, with 15 bases between. CDR3 region: CAWGTSPRFF. In nucleotides, the CDR3 is TGTGCCTGGGGGACATCGCCGCGATTCTTC.

J is TRBJ1-1 and V is TRBV5-1, with 10 bases fitting TRBD1. This CDR3 region has 15 residues. CDR1 and CDR2 from the germline V gene are SGHRS and YFSETQ. With 5 bases clipped from V and 1 base from J, the junction kept 5 bases outside the gene matches. The CDR3 DNA follows: TGCGCCAGCAGACAGAGGACAGGGGGGAACACTGAAGCTTTCTTT. This encodes CASRQRTGGNTEAFF.

J is TRBJ2-1 and V is TRBV5-6, with 9 bases that match TRBD1. The CDR3 loop spans 15 amino acids. The germline gives CDR1 SGHDT, CDR2 YYEEEE. The junction had 9 bases not matched to a gene; V was cut back by 7 bases and J by 4 bases. The CDR3 coding sequence is TGTGCCAGCGGGCGTATCGGGACAGGGTACAATGAGCAGTTCTTC. Translated: CASGRIGTGYNEQFF.

V gene TRBV19 combines with J gene TRBJ1-2; D might be TRBD1 (6 bases). The germline V gene encodes CDR1 LNHDA and CDR2 SQIVND (reference sequence). This CDR3 is built from 18 residues. V was clipped by 5 bases and J by 3 bases, with 25 bases between them. The CDR3 region has the DNA TGTGCCAGTAGTGCCGGGGGAAGGAGTACAGGGACTGACTATGGCTACACCTTC. Protein sequence: CASSAGGRSTGTDYGYTF. Full variable domain (remainder filled in from reference TRBV19 and TRBJ1-2): DGGITQSPKYLFRKEGQNVTLSCEQNLNHDAMYWYRQDPGQGLRLIYYSQIVNDFQKGDIAEGYSVSREKKESFPLTVTSAQKNPTAFYLCASSAGGRSTGTDYGYTFGSGTRLTVV.

The CDR3 is CASSRRGVGTDTQYF. Here the CDR3 DNA reads TGTGCCAGCAGCCGTCGGGGGGTGGGCACAGATACGCAGTATTTT. This sequence joins TRBV11-2 and TRBJ2-3, with 7 bases fitting TRBD2. This CDR3 is 15 amino acids long. J lost 1 base, V lost 5 bases, and 6 bases had no gene match. The V gene's germline CDR1 is SGHAT and CDR2 FQNNGV.

CDR3 sequence (DNA): TGTGCCAGCAGCTTAGGCTCGATAGCCAAAAACATTCAGTACTTC. Residues: CASSLGSIAKNIQYF. This chain joins TRBV7-4 and TRBJ2-4; no reliable D call. The CDR3 has 15 residues. CDR1 is SGHVT and CDR2 is SQSDAQ in the germline V gene. V lost 1 base, J lost 0 bases, and 7 bases lay in between.

In this sample, this clone turned up once. This chain connects TRBV5-1 to TRBJ2-2, with 8 nucleotides matching TRBD2. The length of the CDR3 is 17 residues. CDR1 and CDR2 from the germline V gene are SGHRS and YFSETQ. V lost 1 base to trimming and J lost 0 bases; unmatched junction nucleotides: 5. The CDR3 protein is CASSLRAGAPNTGELFF. DNA of the CDR3: TGCGCCAGCAGCTTGCGAGCGGGGGCCCCGAACACCGGGGAGCTGTTTTTT.

This chain links TRBV4-2 with TRBJ2-5; TRBD2 matches at 8 bases. The trim removed 4 bases at V and 2 bases at J, leaving 12 bases unmatched. Germline lookup yields CDR1 LGHNA and CDR2 YNFKEQ. The CDR3 loop spans 17 amino acids. The CDR3 nucleotides are TGTGCCAGCAGCCCCCAAACCGGGGGGGCGGAACAAGAGACCCAGTACTTC. The encoded protein is CASSPQTGGAEQETQYF.

The chain links TRBV20-1 to TRBJ2-5; D is ambiguous. Germline CDR1 is DFQATT and CDR2 is SNEGSKA (reference sequence). The CDR3 extends over 10 amino acids. V was pared by 3 bases and J by 5 bases, with 4 bases between. CDR3 residues: CSASEETQYF. DNA for the CDR3: TGCAGTGCTAGTGAGGAGACCCAGTACTTC.

V is TRBV29-1 and J is TRBJ2-2, with no clear D. V lost 4 bases and J 4 bases, leaving 7 bases between the germline ends. There are 12 residues in the CDR3. Germline CDR1 reads SQVTM; CDR2 reads ANQGSEA. The CDR3 reads CSVGFGTGELFF. The CDR3 DNA is TGCAGCGTTGGTTTTGGCACCGGGGAGCTGTTTTTT.

J is TRBJ1-1 and V is TRBV5-1; D ambiguous. CDR1 is SGHRS and CDR2 is YFSETQ in the germline V gene. CDR3 length equals 14 residues. Trimming removed 0 bases from V and 1 base from J, with 7 bases in between. The CDR3 loop is CASSLENTNTEAFF. DNA of the CDR3: TGCGCCAGCAGCTTGGAGAATACGAACACTGAAGCTTTCTTT.

The table lists this clone with a few counts. The sample contains more than one DNA sequence encoding this CDR3. V gene TRBV11-3 combines with J gene TRBJ2-2; no firm D call. The CDR3 extends over 13 amino acids. V was cut by 1 base and J by 4 bases, with 4 bases left in between. The germline CDR1 and CDR2 sequences are SGHNT and YENEEA. CDR3 coding DNA: TGTGCCAGCAGCTTAGCGCGCACCGGGGAGCTGTTTTTT. This codes for CASSLARTGELFF.

V is TRBV6-1 and J is TRBJ2-5; 7 nucleotides match TRBD2. Germline CDR1 is MNHNS and CDR2 is SASEGT. There are 14 residues in the CDR3. Trimming cost V 4 bases and J 5 bases; bases outside gene matches: 7. This chain's CDR3 is CASSVVAGRETQYF. The CDR3, as DNA: TGTGCCAGCAGTGTGGTAGCGGGTCGGGAGACCCAGTACTTC.

The rearrangement joins TRBV5-6 to TRBJ1-1; 11 nucleotides agree with TRBD1. CDR3 length: 16 residues. Germline assignment: CDR1 SGHDT and CDR2 YYEEEE. V lost 3 bases, J lost 5 bases, and 9 bases stayed unmatched. The CDR3 region is CASSWQVGTGGTEAFF. The CDR3 DNA follows: TGTGCCAGCAGCTGGCAAGTGGGGACAGGGGGGACTGAAGCTTTCTTT.

The J gene is TRBJ2-5, the V gene TRBV10-1; weak D call: TRBD1 (6 bases). CDR1 and CDR2 (germline): WNHNN, SYGVQD (reference sequence). The CDR3 is 13 residues long. Trimming removed 5 bases from V and 2 bases from J, with 9 bases in between. CDR3 residues: CASSKGGQETQYF. In nucleotides, the CDR3 is TGCGCCAGCAGTAAAGGGGGTCAAGAGACCCAGTACTTC.

The chain combines TRBV11-2 with TRBJ2-5, with D possibly being TRBD1 (6 bases). Per germline, CDR1 SGHAT and CDR2 FQNNGV. With 3 bases removed from V and 5 bases from J, the gap between germline ends came to 16 bases. The CDR3 runs 15 residues. CDR3 nucleotides: TGTGCCAGCAGCTTTTCGGACAGTCCCCGGGAGACCCAGTACTTC. Translating gives CASSFSDSPRETQYF.

V and J are TRBV12-5 and TRBJ2-3; 7 bases are shared with TRBD1. CDR3 length equals 16 residues. The ends lost 1 base at V and 4 bases at J; junction bases unmatched: 8. Germline V gene lookup returns CDR1 LGHNT and CDR2 FRNRAP. The CDR3 bases are TGTGCTAGTGGTTTGGGAGGTACAGGGGTATCAGATACGCAGTATTTT. As protein: CASGLGGTGVSDTQYF.

The gene calls are TRBV7-9 and TRBJ2-7; D is possibly TRBD1 (5 bases). Looked up from germline, CDR1 is SEHNR and CDR2 is FQNEAQ (reference sequence). The CDR3 totals 14 residues. Deletions cut 0 bases from V and 4 bases from J, with 10 bases between. CDR3 sequence reads: CASSLAGVDYEQYF. The CDR3 nucleotides read TGTGCCAGCAGCTTAGCAGGGGTGGATTACGAGCAGTACTTC.

V and J are TRBV7-7 and TRBJ2-5; 8 nucleotides match TRBD2. CDR1 is SSHAT, CDR2 FNYEAQ, per germline (reference sequence). Losses at the gene ends were 1 base for V and 5 bases for J; bases not matched to a gene: 3. The CDR3 runs 14 residues. CDR3 DNA sequence: TGTGCCAGCAGCTTAGACGGGGGGGTGGAGACCCAGTACTTC. It encodes CASSLDGGVETQYF.

The chain recombines TRBV7-6 with TRBJ2-1; 13 nucleotides agree with TRBD2. V lost 4 bases and J lost 5; bases outside the gene matches: 5. This CDR3 spans 16 amino acids. Germline V lookup: CDR1 SGHVS, CDR2 FNYEAQ. The CDR3 here is CASSSPTSGGDNEQFF. CDR3 DNA: TGTGCCAGCAGCTCCCCCACTAGCGGGGGGGACAATGAGCAGTTCTTC.

The rearrangement links TRBV9 to TRBJ1-5, with D unclear. The germline V and J ends were trimmed by 2 bases and 1 base, with 7 bases remaining between them. Germline V CDR1 and CDR2: SGDLS, YYNGEE. This CDR3 has 14 residues. The CDR3 spells CASSVTASNQPQHF. The CDR3 nucleotides are TGTGCCAGCAGCGTTACAGCAAGCAATCAGCCCCAGCATTTT.

The gene calls are TRBV2 and TRBJ2-7; D call uncertain. The CDR3 sequence is 13 residues long. CDR1 is SNHLY, CDR2 FYNNEI, per germline. Trimming cost V 5 bases and J 0 bases, with 8 bases left between them. CDR3 region: CASSLRSSYEQYV. The CDR3 DNA follows: TGTGCCAGCAGTTTGAGGAGCTCCTACGAGCAGTACGTC.

This chain links TRBV10-1 with TRBJ2-1, with TRBD2 matching 13 bases. Trimming took 4 bases from V and 5 from J; bases not matched to a gene: 5. From germline, CDR1 is WNHNN and CDR2 SYGVQD (reference sequence). The CDR3 sequence is 16 residues long. CDR3 DNA sequence: TGCGCCAGCAGTGGGACTAGCGGGGGAATTAACAATGAGCAGTTCTTC. Protein sequence: CASSGTSGGINNEQFF.

The rearrangement uses TRBV6-4 and TRBJ2-2; D gene unclear. V lost 3 bases to trimming and J lost 2 bases, with 4 bases between them. The CDR3 is 13 amino acids. Germline V gene lookup returns CDR1 MRHNA and CDR2 SNTAGT. The CDR3 bases are TGTGCCAGCAGTGAGGACAACACCGGGGAGCTGTTTTTT. Amino acids: CASSEDNTGELFF.

The J gene is TRBJ2-7, the V gene TRBV25-1, with D unclear. From germline, CDR1 is MGHDK and CDR2 SYGVNS. V lost 8 bases and J 2 bases, leaving 10 bases between the germline ends. CDR3 length: 12 amino acids. DNA for the CDR3: TGTGCCAGCCCCGACGCCGCCTACGAGCAGTACGTC. This sequence encodes CASPDAAYEQYV.

The chain links TRBV5-1 to TRBJ2-1, with 9 bases identical to TRBD2. Losses at the gene ends were 3 bases for V and 6 bases for J; bases not matched to a gene: 7. This CDR3 has 15 residues. Germline CDR1 is SGHRS and CDR2 is YFSETQ. The CDR3 DNA reads TGCGCCAGCAGCTCACTAGCGGGCGATGTCAATGAGCAGTTCTTC. It encodes CASSSLAGDVNEQFF.

This chain links TRBV6-1 with TRBJ1-1; a weak D match, TRBD1 (5 bases). The germline V and J ends were trimmed by 6 bases and 3 bases, with 11 bases remaining between them. The CDR3 runs to 13 residues. CDR1 and CDR2 from the germline V gene are MNHNS and SASEGT. The CDR3 DNA reads as TGTGCCAGCAGCAGGGTGTGGGACACTGAAGCTTTCTTT. Translating it yields CASSRVWDTEAFF.

This clone was observed a few times. The chain employs TRBV30 and TRBJ1-4; D unclear. The CDR3 extends over 14 amino acids. The V end was cut by 0 bases, the J end by 5 bases, with 10 bases between. The germline V gene has CDR1 GTSNPN and CDR2 SVGIG (reference sequence). The CDR3 DNA reads TGTGCCTGGAGTGTCGGCTTCTCGAATGAAAAACTGTTTTTT. Residues: CAWSVGFSNEKLFF.

This chain connects TRBV28 to TRBJ2-3, with 15 bases fitting TRBD2. The CDR3 length is 17 residues. Germline V gene data show CDR1 as MDHEN and CDR2 as SYDVKM. J gave up 6 bases and V 5 bases, and 9 bases lay outside the gene matches. CDR3 bases: TGTGCCAGCAGTCCCTTCGGGACTAGCGGGGGGACGGATACGCAGTATTTT. Protein product: CASSPFGTSGGTDTQYF.

The chain carries TRBV6-1 and TRBJ2-7; D might be TRBD1 (5 bases). V was pared by 4 bases and J by 4 bases, with 20 bases between. The length of the CDR3 is 16 residues. CDR1 is MNHNS, CDR2 SASEGT, per germline. The CDR3 coding sequence is TGTGCCAGCAGTGTGCCCAAGACAGCCGGAGCTTACGAGCAGTACTTC. It codes for CASSVPKTAGAYEQYF.